These 15 T cell receptor beta chains share one sample of origin, sequenced in a study of Ad26.COV2.S vaccination and SARS-CoV-2 variants. Sample treatment: about 20 received Ad26.COV2.S at low or high dose, single or two shots; several received placebo; per-sample allocation not given. All samples were drawn on day 63, counting from the first vaccine or placebo injection. The repertoire was sequenced with immunoSEQ multiplex PCR; TCRdb's copy has only in-frame clones and lacks some. The sample records around 450,000 clones, more than 75% being singletons. This specimen consisted of peripheral blood, obtained in a trial of Ad26.COV2.S vaccine versus placebo. The receptor source for this set is a person between 18 and 65 years old who received the Ad26.COV2.S COVID-19 vaccine or a placebo.

This clone was observed a few times. This chain uses TRBV6-4 with TRBJ2-1; the D gene is possibly TRBD2 (7 bases). Trimming removed 6 bases at V and 3 bases at J, with 15 bases between. Germline lookup yields CDR1 MRHNA and CDR2 SNTAGT. This CDR3 is built from 15 residues. CDR3 amino acids: CASRKGGALYNEQFF. The CDR3 DNA reads as TGTGCCAGCAGGAAAGGGGGGGCCCTCTACAATGAGCAGTTCTTC.

The rearrangement joins TRBV10-3 to TRBJ1-2, with TRBD1 matching over 8 bases. CDR1 and CDR2 (germline): ENHRY, SYGVKD. The V segment lost 0 bases and the J segment 4 bases; nucleotides outside the gene matches: 10. The CDR3 has 17 residues. The CDR3 here is CAISESILPGQVYGYTF. In DNA, the CDR3 is TGTGCCATCAGTGAGTCGATTCTCCCGGGACAGGTCTATGGCTACACCTTC.

This sequence joins TRBV5-1 and TRBJ2-7; D could derive from TRBD1 or TRBD2 (5 bases each). Germline V gene data show CDR1 as SGHRS and CDR2 as YFSETQ. This CDR3 region has 16 residues. V shed 2 bases and J shed 7 bases, with 22 bases lying between them. The CDR3: CASSLGYRGPIEEQYF. CDR3 sequence (DNA): TGCGCCAGCAGCTTAGGGTATAGGGGACCAATCGAGGAGCAGTACTTC.

V is TRBV7-3 and J is TRBJ1-3, with D possibly TRBD1 on 5 matching bases. The germline V and J ends were trimmed by 6 bases and 0 bases, with 12 bases remaining between them. CDR1 is SGHTA, CDR2 FQGTGA, per germline. This CDR3 region has 15 residues. Here the CDR3 reads CASSRDSFSGNTIYF. Written as DNA, the CDR3 is TGTGCCAGCAGTCGAGACAGTTTCTCTGGAAACACCATATATTTT.

V gene TRBV29-1 combines with J gene TRBJ1-3, with D unclear. The germline V and J ends were trimmed by 5 bases and 0 bases, with 11 bases remaining between them. The CDR3 has 14 amino acids. Germline V CDR1 and CDR2: SQVTM, ANQGSEA. This chain's CDR3 is CSVLGSGSGNTIYF. The DNA for the CDR3 is TGCAGCGTTCTTGGCAGCGGCTCTGGAAACACCATATATTTT.

This chain links TRBV4-3 with TRBJ2-7, with 7 bases lining up with TRBD1. Per the germline V gene, CDR1 is LGHNA and CDR2 is YSLEER. CDR3 length: 17 amino acids. V dropped 3 bases and J dropped 1; count of bases not matched to a gene: 12. This chain's CDR3 is CASSQGPGTEPSYEQYF. DNA for the CDR3: TGCGCCAGCAGCCAGGGACCCGGGACAGAGCCTTCCTACGAGCAGTACTTC.

The J gene is TRBJ1-5, the V gene TRBV6-2 or TRBV6-3; D is uncertain. The CDR3 runs to 13 residues. Deletions cut 5 bases from V and 3 bases from J, with 8 bases between. Germline assignment: CDR1 MNHEY and CDR2 SVGEGT. CDR3 residues: CASSAGNNQPQHF. DNA for the CDR3: TGTGCCAGCAGTGCAGGAAACAATCAGCCCCAGCATTTT.

This clone was picked up a small number of times. The V call is TRBV4-1, the J call TRBJ2-7; 10 nucleotides agree with TRBD1. The V gene end was trimmed by 1 base and the J gene end by 4 bases; junction bases not matched to a gene: 4. Germline CDR1 is MGHRA and CDR2 is YSYEKL. The CDR3 length is 15 residues. The CDR3 coding sequence is TGCGCCAGCAGCCAAGTCCCGGGACAGGGGTACGAGCAGTACTTC. Encoded protein: CASSQVPGQGYEQYF.

The chain couples TRBV19 to TRBJ2-7, with D hard to call. V lost 0 bases and J 2 bases, leaving 8 bases between the germline ends. CDR3 size: 14 residues. CDR1 is LNHDA and CDR2 is SQIVND in the germline V gene (reference sequence). CDR3 amino acids: CASSIDTGPYEQYF. The CDR3 DNA is TGTGCCAGTAGTATAGATACCGGTCCCTACGAGCAGTACTTC.

This chain uses TRBV4-1 with TRBJ2-5; weak D call: TRBD2 (6 bases). This CDR3 is 15 amino acids long. Germline CDR1 reads MGHRA; CDR2 reads YSYEKL. V was pared by 4 bases and J by 3 bases, with 15 bases between. The CDR3 DNA sequence: TGCGCCAGCAGCCCTTTGGCTAGCGCTAAAGAGACCCAGTACTTC. Translated, it gives CASSPLASAKETQYF.

Of note for this clone: This may be a read error: a much more frequent sequence differs by one nucleotide. Other DNA sequences in the same sample also yield this CDR3. The chain carries TRBV7-9 and TRBJ1-2; perhaps TRBD1 as D (5 bases). The CDR3 covers 14 residues. The ends were cut back, 3 bases at V and 8 bases at J, with 16 bases in the middle. Germline CDR1 reads SEHNR; CDR2 reads FQNEAQ (reference sequence). The CDR3 here is CASSLGGLEGGYTF. The CDR3 DNA sequence: TGTGCCAGCAGCTTGGGGGGGTTGGAGGGAGGCTACACCTTC.

The chain is built from TRBV15 and TRBJ1-6, with D hard to call. This CDR3 has 13 residues. Germline V gene sequence: CDR1 LNHNV, CDR2 YYDKDF (reference sequence). V gave up 1 base and J gave up 6 bases, with 4 bases separating them. Here the CDR3 DNA reads TGTGCCACCAGCAGAGGGGTTAATTCACCCCTCCACTTT. Translating gives CATSRGVNSPLHF.

This clone was observed at least ten times. The V and J genes are TRBV5-5 and TRBJ1-2; 7 bases are a match to TRBD1. The germline V gene encodes CDR1 SGHKS and CDR2 YYEKEE (reference sequence). The length of the CDR3 is 17 residues. J gave up 6 bases and V 0 bases, and 14 bases lay outside the gene matches. Here the CDR3 DNA reads TGTGCCAGCAGCTTGGACCCCCCGGGAAGTAGGGGGCATGGCTACACCTTC. Translated: CASSLDPPGSRGHGYTF.

The chain is built from TRBV6-2 or TRBV6-3 and TRBJ1-2, with 8 bases aligning to TRBD1. CDR3 size: 18 residues. Germline V CDR1 and CDR2: MNHEY, SVGEGT. After removal of 3 bases from V and 3 bases from J, the junction contained 15 bases not matched to a gene. CDR3: CASSYLDRVRSGYYGYTF. The DNA for the CDR3 is TGTGCCAGCAGTTATCTGGACAGGGTCCGATCTGGGTACTATGGCTACACCTTC.

The chain couples TRBV4-1 to TRBJ1-1; D unresolved. In germline, CDR1 is MGHRA, CDR2 YSYEKL. CDR3 length: 12 amino acids. V dropped 4 bases and J dropped 5 bases, with 8 bases sitting between them. The CDR3 nucleotides read TGCGCCAGCAGCCCGACGGGGACTGAAGCTTTCTTT. Translation: CASSPTGTEAFF.